The entry below describes one TCR beta chain. Its antigen is not known. These data come from a study of graft-versus-host responses after intestinal transplantation. Study information: Among the recipients, all got anti-thymocyte globulin induction and then tacrolimus and steroids for 3 to 4 years.

The table came from immunoSEQ multiplex PCR; TCRdb's copy has only in-frame clones and leaves some out. Of roughly 100,000 clones listed, 80% to 95% are singletons. The length of the CDR3 is 12 residues. Germline CDR1 and CDR2: SQVTM and ANQGSEA. V was trimmed by 3 bases and J by 4 bases, leaving 7 bases between them. The chain employs TRBV29-1 and TRBJ2-1, with D possibly being TRBD2 (5 bases). This TCR came from a human donor who received an intestinal transplant. The sample here was unstimulated CD8+ T cells sorted from spleen or lymph node cells, taken before intestinal transplant. The DNA of the CDR3 is TGCAGCGTTGATCGGGGATACAATGAGCAGTTCTTC. Its translation: CSVDRGYNEQFF.